One and the same sample provided the 21 T cell receptor beta chains below, sequenced in a study of blood T cells in healthy people across ages (dated by TCRdb to the mid-2010s). To prepare the library, 5' RACE was applied. TCRdb lists the instrument as Illumina HiSeq 2500. A second PCR of about 6 to 12 cycles was run with a J-beta primer mix and a sample-barcoded 5' primer. TCRdb cleaned the public reads at Q25 with fastp, built clones with MiXCR and kept in-frame beta chains. When rows share a CDR3 protein, they turn into one entry using the most common DNA and genes. For this sample there are some 550,000 distinct CDR3 sequences; under 55% appear just once. The ten biggest clones cover 20% to 25% of the sample. The sequenced sample was blood. The receptors originated from a man of 80 years or more in good health.

V gene TRBV29-1 combines with J gene TRBJ2-5; D not resolved. The length of the CDR3 is 12 residues. CDR1 is SQVTM and CDR2 is ANQGSEA in the germline V gene. Trimming took off 7 bases at V and 2 bases at J, with 11 bases between the two ends. CDR3 in amino acids: CSGRSGQETQYF. Written as DNA, the CDR3 is TGCAGCGGCCGCAGTGGGCAAGAGACCCAGTACTTC.

The V gene is TRBV18, the J gene TRBJ2-1; 10 bases are shared with TRBD1. This CDR3 is built from 15 residues. J gave up 6 bases and V 1 base, and 3 bases lay outside the gene matches. Germline loops: CDR1 KGHSH, CDR2 LQKENI. The CDR3 DNA is TGTGCCAGCTCACCACTCGGGACAGGGGTCAATGAGCAGTTCTTC. It encodes CASSPLGTGVNEQFF.

The chain joins TRBV5-5 to TRBJ2-7, with 7 bases fitting TRBD1. The CDR3 is 14 amino acids. The germline CDR1 and CDR2 sequences are SGHKS and YYEKEE (reference sequence). The V gene end was trimmed by 7 bases and the J gene end by 7 bases; junction bases not matched to a gene: 14. CDR3 amino acids: CASQGQTSYNEQYF. Here the CDR3 DNA reads TGTGCCAGCCAGGGACAGACCTCGTACAATGAGCAGTACTTC.

The CDR3 is CASSAGLAGGTSTDTQYF. The CDR3 region has the DNA TGTGCCAGCAGCGCGGGACTAGCGGGGGGAACTAGCACAGATACGCAGTATTTT. This chain connects TRBV9 to TRBJ2-3; 15 bases fit TRBD2. In germline, CDR1 is SGDLS, CDR2 YYNGEE. The J segment lost 0 bases and the V segment lost 3 bases, leaving 5 bases of the junction unmatched. There are 18 residues in the CDR3.

The chain couples TRBV12-3 or TRBV12-4 to TRBJ1-1; 10 bases are shared with TRBD1. The CDR3 covers 16 residues. V lost 5 bases and J lost 4; bases outside the gene matches: 10. The CDR3 spells CASSLRQGAWGTEAFF. CDR3 nucleotide sequence: TGTGCCAGCAGTCTCAGACAGGGGGCGTGGGGCACTGAAGCTTTCTTT.

The chain employs TRBV6-6 and TRBJ1-2, with 7 nucleotides matching TRBD1. The CDR3 covers 14 residues. V lost 5 bases, J lost 4 bases, and 7 bases stayed unmatched. Germline loops: CDR1 MNHNY, CDR2 SVGAGI (reference sequence). The CDR3 DNA sequence: TGTGCCAGCAGTGACAGGGAGGGAGGCTATGGCTACACCTTC. This encodes CASSDREGGYGYTF.

The chain recombines TRBV10-3 with TRBJ2-7, with TRBD2 as a possible D gene (5 bases). Germline values: CDR1 ENHRY, CDR2 SYGVKD. Deletions cut 1 base from V and 7 bases from J, with 20 bases between. The CDR3 consists of 16 residues. This chain's CDR3 is CAISEWIRETHNEQYF. The DNA of the CDR3 is TGTGCCATCAGTGAGTGGATTAGGGAGACACACAATGAGCAGTACTTC.

The rearrangement links TRBV6-2 or TRBV6-3 to TRBJ2-3, with D unclear. The germline V and J ends were trimmed by 10 bases and 0 bases, with 8 bases remaining between them. In germline, CDR1 is MNHEY, CDR2 SVGEGT. The CDR3 runs to 12 residues. The CDR3 DNA follows: TGTGCCACCAAGACCAGCACAGATACGCAGTATTTT. Translated, it gives CATKTSTDTQYF.

Concerning this clonotype: This may arise from a read error, as a much more abundant clone is one base away. The rearrangement links TRBV6-5 to TRBJ2-4, with TRBD2 matching 8 bases. The J call is doubtful: the DNA matches TRBJ2-5 better. This CDR3 is built from 15 residues. Germline V gene sequence: CDR1 MNHEY, CDR2 SVGAGI. The CDR3 region is CASSFQGAGEETQYF. In DNA form, the CDR3 reads TGTGCCAGCAGTTTCCAAGGAGCGGGGGAAGAGACCCAGTACTTC.

The chain recombines TRBV20-1 with TRBJ1-6; no clear D. V gave up 0 bases and J gave up 15 bases, with 12 bases separating them. The CDR3 totals 12 residues. Germline values: CDR1 DFQATT, CDR2 SNEGSKA (reference sequence). In DNA form, the CDR3 reads TGCAGTGCTAGAGAGGAGGGAAGGCTCCTCCACTTT. This gives the protein CSAREEGRLLHF.

The chain joins TRBV7-2 to TRBJ2-3, with D possibly TRBD2 on 5 matching bases. CDR1 is SGHTA, CDR2 FQGNSA, per germline. V was clipped by 6 bases and J by 0 bases, with 13 bases between them. This CDR3 has 15 amino acids. CDR3 coding DNA: TGTGCCAGCAGTTCAGCGGTCACGAGCACAGATACGCAGTATTTT. Its protein product is CASSSAVTSTDTQYF.

The chain links TRBV5-1 to TRBJ1-1, with TRBD1 identical over 10 bases. The length of the CDR3 is 17 residues. Germline CDR1 is SGHRS and CDR2 is YFSETQ. V trimming: 4 bases; J trimming: 0 bases; junction bases outside the gene matches: 9. CDR3 coding DNA: TGCGCCAGCAGCAATGCCCGAGGACAGGGGGTGAACACTGAAGCTTTCTTT. Its protein is CASSNARGQGVNTEAFF.

J is TRBJ2-1 and V is TRBV5-1; D not certain. Trimming pared 7 bases from V and 3 bases from J, leaving 11 bases between. There are 13 residues in the CDR3. CDR1 and CDR2 from the germline V gene are SGHRS and YFSETQ. The CDR3 here is CASFEGSYNEQFF. The DNA of the CDR3 is TGCGCCAGCTTCGAAGGTAGCTACAATGAGCAGTTCTTC. Using reference TRBV5-1 and TRBJ2-1 for the parts outside the CDR3, the full variable domain is KAGVTQTPRYLIKTRGQQVTLSCSPISGHRSVSWYQQTPGQGLQFLFEYFSETQRNKGNFPGRFSGRQFSNSRSEMNVSTLELGDSALYLCASFEGSYNEQFFGPGTRLTVL.

In this sample, this clonotype turned up a few times. The chain employs TRBV7-2 and TRBJ2-1; the match to TRBD1 covers 12 bases. V shed 5 bases, J shed 5 bases, and the junction held 4 bases outside the gene matches. CDR3 length: 15 amino acids. Germline CDR1 is SGHTA and CDR2 is FQGNSA. The CDR3 nucleotides read TGTGCCAGCAGCCAGGGACAGGGGGCCCACAATGAGCAGTTCTTC. This sequence encodes CASSQGQGAHNEQFF.

The rearrangement links TRBV4-3 to TRBJ2-1; D uncertain. Trimming took 0 bases from V and 6 from J, leaving 15 bases between them. This CDR3 has 16 amino acids. CDR1 is LGHNA and CDR2 is YSLEER in the germline V gene. In DNA form, the CDR3 reads TGCGCCAGCAGCCAAGAACGGCCACTCCCTCTCAATGAGCAGTTCTTC. Translated: CASSQERPLPLNEQFF.

This clonotype was observed a handful of times. V and J are TRBV12-3 or TRBV12-4 and TRBJ2-7, with D hard to call. V was shortened by 5 bases and J by 3 bases, with 20 bases between the two germline ends. CDR3 length equals 16 residues. The CDR3 protein is CASSPSYGKDYYEQYF. The DNA of the CDR3 is TGTGCCAGCAGTCCCTCGTATGGAAAGGATTACTACGAGCAGTACTTC.

This clonotype occurred once. The V and J genes are TRBV6-5 and TRBJ2-1; 14 bases match TRBD2. This CDR3 is built from 17 residues. Germline CDR1 is MNHEY and CDR2 is SVGAGI. Losses at the gene ends were 0 bases for V and 4 bases for J; bases not matched to a gene: 2. The CDR3 sequence: CASSYSGTSGSYNEQFF. The DNA for the CDR3 is TGTGCCAGCAGTTACTCAGGGACTAGCGGGAGTTACAATGAGCAGTTCTTC.

This chain connects TRBV4-2 to TRBJ1-2; D gene ambiguous. The V and J ends lost 1 base and 6 bases respectively, with 9 bases between them. The CDR3 spans 13 residues. Looked up from germline, CDR1 is LGHNA and CDR2 is YNFKEQ. CDR3 sequence: CASSQAQAHGYTF. The DNA for the CDR3 is TGTGCCAGCAGCCAAGCCCAGGCCCATGGCTACACCTTC.

This clonotype was picked up a small number of times. The chain uses TRBV7-9 and TRBJ1-2; D not resolved. The CDR3 is 12 residues long. The ends were cut back, 3 bases at V and 8 bases at J, with 10 bases in the middle. The germline gives CDR1 SEHNR, CDR2 FQNEAQ (reference sequence). The CDR3 protein is CASSLVERGYTF. CDR3 bases: TGTGCCAGCAGCTTGGTAGAAAGGGGCTACACCTTC.

The sample holds a few counts of this clonotype. The chain employs TRBV9 and TRBJ2-1; D possibly corresponds to TRBD1 (5 bases). V lost 2 bases and J lost 5, with 11 bases in between. This CDR3 has 14 amino acids. Germline V gives CDR1 SGDLS, CDR2 YYNGEE. The CDR3, as DNA: TGTGCCAGCAGCGTCCAGGGATCTAACAATGAGCAGTTCTTC. Amino acid sequence: CASSVQGSNNEQFF.

A few counts support this clonotype. The chain uses TRBV7-6 and TRBJ2-1; weak D call: TRBD1 (5 bases). The CDR3 contains 13 residues. Trimming cost V 5 bases and J 5 bases, with 10 bases left between them. Germline CDR1 reads SGHVS; CDR2 reads FNYEAQ. The CDR3 sequence is CASSPDRNNEQFF. CDR3 sequence (DNA): TGTGCCAGCAGCCCCGACAGAAACAATGAGCAGTTCTTC.